This TCR beta chain was recovered during a study of blood T cell repertoires in COVID-19. Overall study: Sites in the United States, Italy and Spain provided acute and convalescent COVID-19 samples. In each case, the material was cDNA or gDNA derived from T cells, B-cell-depleted T cells, or PBMCs.

In the authors' workflow: Amplified reference gene primers provided the basis for estimating nucleated cell counts. Profiling relied on immunoSEQ multiplex PCR, and the TCRdb table lists in-frame clones only, not all of them. The V and J calls and clone size are taken from that table; D and trimming were inferred from the DNA. The table includes about 150,000 clones, around 79% detected once. Trimming took 4 bases from V and 8 from J; bases not matched to a gene: 6. The germline CDR1 and CDR2 sequences are LNHDA and SQIVND (reference sequence). This CDR3 is built from 15 residues. The sequence derives from a man older than 75 with acute or convalescent COVID-19. Sequences were obtained from peripheral blood. V usage is TRBV19 and J usage is TRBJ1-4; TRBD1 matches 11 bases. CDR3 region: CASSTSGTGGEKLFF. CDR3 nucleotides: TGTGCCAGTAGTACCTCCGGGACAGGGGGAGAAAAACTGTTTTTT.